This T cell receptor beta chain stems from a study of patients and donors after allogeneic stem cell transplantation. TCRdb re-called the RT-PCR reads with MiXCR, one entry per CDR3 protein. Of roughly 940,000 distinct CDR3 sequences listed, more than 15% are singletons. V was clipped by 3 bases and J by 1 base, with 8 bases between them. Germline loops: CDR1 SQVTM, CDR2 ANQGSEA. The CDR3 is made up of 13 amino acids. V is TRBV29-1 and J is TRBJ2-3; TRBD1 might be the D (5 bases). The TCR originated in a human donor who was either an allogeneic HSCT recipient or a stem cell or donor lymphocyte infusion donor (not recorded which). It is not recorded whose cells these are; they may come from a transplant donor. Sequenced material: blood, either unsorted or a sorted T cell fraction (not recorded which). The CDR3 loop is CSVDRDGTDTQYF. CDR3 DNA sequence: TGCAGCGTTGACAGGGATGGCACAGATACGCAGTATTTT.